A single sample is the source of the 18 T cell receptor beta chains below, sequenced in a study of vaccination effects on CD4 cells after COVID-19. Libraries were prepared by immunoSEQ multiplex PCR; TCRdb keeps only in-frame clonotypes and omits some of them. The data show 70,000 to 95,000 clones, with approximately 81% seen just once and approximately 1.7% held by the top ten. Peptide-pool stimulation followed by sequencing identified expanded antigen-specific CD4+ clonotypes in the ViraFEST assay. CD4+ T cells were isolated after less than 13 days of culture. Their target antigens are unknown. The sequences come from CD4+ T cells from PBMCs cultured with HCoV-229E spike peptides, collected before COVID-19 vaccination. These receptor sequences come from a human donor who received a COVID-19 vaccine.

This clone turned up a few times. CDR3 region: CASSVWSQGLRGTQYF. The CDR3 nucleotides are TGTGCCAGCAGTGTGTGGTCCCAGGGCCTTCGGGGGACCCAGTACTTC. This chain joins TRBV6-1 and TRBJ2-5; the D gene could be TRBD1 or TRBD2 (5 bases each). V gave up 4 bases and J gave up 7 bases, with 22 bases separating them. The germline CDR1 and CDR2 sequences are MNHNS and SASEGT. This CDR3 has 16 residues.

This chain uses TRBV7-8 with TRBJ1-3, with D tentatively TRBD1 (5 bases). Germline V gene data show CDR1 as SGHVS and CDR2 as FQNEAQ. V lost 2 bases and J lost 0, with 8 bases in between. The CDR3 length is 15 residues. CDR3 sequence (DNA): TGTGCCAGCAGCTTACGGACAAACTCTGGAAACACCATATATTTT. It codes for CASSLRTNSGNTIYF.

The V call is TRBV10-1, the J call TRBJ2-3, with 8 positions matching TRBD1. J gave up 0 bases and V 4 bases, and 6 bases lay outside the gene matches. The CDR3 runs 16 residues. The germline V gene has CDR1 WNHNN and CDR2 SYGVQD (reference sequence). CDR3 sequence: CASSATDRGSTDTQYF. The DNA of the CDR3 is TGCGCCAGCAGTGCTACCGACAGGGGCAGCACAGATACGCAGTATTTT.

The V call is TRBV2, the J call TRBJ2-7; D gene ambiguous. The V end was cut by 7 bases, the J end by 1 base, with 14 bases between. CDR1 SNHLY and CDR2 FYNNEI come from the germline V gene. The CDR3 extends over 14 amino acids. As DNA, the CDR3 is TGTGCCAGCACCACTCGCCGTACATCCTACGAGCAGTACGTC. Its translation: CASTTRRTSYEQYV.

This chain uses TRBV18 with TRBJ1-5; TRBD1 is a possible D gene (5 bases). The ends were cut back, 6 bases at V and 3 bases at J, with 15 bases in the middle. Germline loops: CDR1 KGHSH, CDR2 LQKENI. The CDR3 has 15 residues. The CDR3 DNA follows: TGTGCCAGCTCCCCCCAGGGCAGGGCCAATCAGCCCCAGCATTTT. It is translated as CASSPQGRANQPQHF.

This sequence joins TRBV30 and TRBJ1-5, with a weak D call TRBD1 (5 bases). Germline V gene lookup returns CDR1 GTSNPN and CDR2 SVGIG (reference sequence). The V and J ends lost 5 bases and 6 bases respectively, with 17 bases between them. CDR3 length: 14 residues. For the CDR3, the DNA is TGTGCCTGGCAGGGACCGACGGCGGGTCAGCCCCAGCATTTT. Amino acids: CAWQGPTAGQPQHF.

The chain recombines TRBV2 with TRBJ2-3; D possibly matches TRBD1 or TRBD2 (6 bases each). Germline CDR1 reads SNHLY; CDR2 reads FYNNEI. The CDR3 extends over 12 amino acids. The ends were cut back, 10 bases at V and 4 bases at J, with 12 bases in the middle. In nucleotides, the CDR3 is TGTGCCATCAGGGGAGGCGCAGATACGCAGTATTTT. Translation: CAIRGGADTQYF.

This chain uses TRBV4-1 with TRBJ2-3; D gene uncertain. V was pared by 5 bases and J by 2 bases, with 8 bases between. The CDR3 is 13 residues long. Per the germline V gene, CDR1 is MGHRA and CDR2 is YSYEKL. CDR3: CASSGLITDTQYF. The CDR3 region has the DNA TGCGCCAGCAGCGGGCTGATCACAGATACGCAGTATTTT.

This chain joins TRBV5-1 and TRBJ1-2, with D perhaps matching TRBD1 (5 bases). Germline V gene sequence: CDR1 SGHRS, CDR2 YFSETQ. The V and J ends lost 3 bases and 8 bases respectively, with 14 bases between them. The CDR3 covers 13 residues. This CDR3 is CASSYTGPAGYTF. The CDR3 DNA reads TGCGCCAGCAGCTATACAGGCCCAGCGGGCTACACCTTC.

The CDR3 DNA reads TGTGCCAGCAGCTTAAGTCGACAGAGAAACACCGGGGAGCTGTTTTTT. It codes for CASSLSRQRNTGELFF. J is TRBJ2-2 and V is TRBV7-2, with D possibly being TRBD1 (5 bases). This CDR3 region has 16 residues. The germline V gene has CDR1 SGHTA and CDR2 FQGNSA. Trimming removed 2 bases at V and 2 bases at J, with 12 bases between. Together with reference TRBV7-2 and TRBJ2-2, the CDR3 gives the full variable domain: GAGVSQSPSNKVTEKGKDVELRCDPISGHTALYWYRQSLGQGLEFLIYFQGNSAPDKSGLPSDRFSAERTGGSVSTLTIQRTQQEDSAVYLCASSLSRQRNTGELFFGEGSRLTVL.

This clone was seen a handful of times. The chain is built from TRBV25-1 and TRBJ1-6, with a possible D match to TRBD1 (6 bases). CDR1 is MGHDK and CDR2 is SYGVNS in the germline V gene. The CDR3 has 15 amino acids. V gave up 6 bases and J gave up 9 bases, with 18 bases separating them. CDR3: CASRVTTGTGSPLHF. Here the CDR3 DNA reads TGTGCCAGCAGGGTAACCACAGGGACGGGTTCACCCCTCCACTTT.

The chain links TRBV5-4 to TRBJ2-5; 9 bases line up with TRBD1. CDR3 size: 15 residues. Germline trimming cut 3 bases from V and 5 bases from J; bases unmatched to any gene: 8. CDR1 SGHNT and CDR2 YYREEE come from the germline V gene (reference sequence). CDR3 protein: CASSSSGQGRETQYF. For the CDR3, the DNA is TGTGCCAGCAGCTCCTCGGGACAGGGTCGGGAGACCCAGTACTTC.

The chain recombines TRBV2 with TRBJ1-1, with D uncertain. The V gene's germline CDR1 is SNHLY and CDR2 FYNNEI. CDR3 length: 13 residues. Trimming took off 7 bases at V and 0 bases at J, with 9 bases between the two ends. This chain's CDR3 is CASNLEMNTEAFF. The CDR3 nucleotides are TGTGCCAGCAACTTGGAGATGAACACTGAAGCTTTCTTT.

The chain has TRBV3-1 (or the pseudogene TRBV3-2) and TRBJ2-3; 10 nucleotides agree with TRBD2. Germline CDR1 is LGHDT and CDR2 is YNNKEL (reference sequence). The CDR3 extends over 15 amino acids. V lost 6 bases and J lost 6; bases outside the gene matches: 9. CDR3 amino acids: CASRASGGAVDTQYF. In nucleotides, the CDR3 is TGTGCCAGCAGAGCAAGCGGGGGGGCCGTGGATACGCAGTATTTT.

CDR3 nucleotides: TGTGCCAGCAGCTTACAGGGCACAGATACGCAGTATTTT. Translating it yields CASSLQGTDTQYF. The rearrangement links TRBV7-2 to TRBJ2-3; D gene uncertain. Trimming stripped 2 bases from V and 1 base from J, with 4 bases between. This CDR3 spans 13 amino acids. Germline values: CDR1 SGHTA, CDR2 FQGNSA.

The chain has TRBV7-2 and TRBJ1-5, with a possible D match to TRBD1 (5 bases). From germline, CDR1 is SGHTA and CDR2 FQGNSA. V lost 4 bases, J lost 7 bases, and 14 bases lay in between. The CDR3 covers 14 residues. The CDR3 protein is CASSWGGMGQPQHF. CDR3 DNA: TGTGCCAGCAGCTGGGGGGGTATGGGGCAGCCCCAGCATTTT.

CDR3 nucleotides: TGTGCCAGCAGTTATGCGGGGGACTACGAGCAGTACGTC. Translated: CASSYAGDYEQYV. The rearrangement uses TRBV6-5 and TRBJ2-7, with 7 bases fitting TRBD2. In germline, CDR1 is MNHEY, CDR2 SVGAGI. The CDR3 is 13 amino acids. The V gene end was trimmed by 3 bases and the J gene end by 3 bases; junction bases not matched to a gene: 2.

The chain recombines TRBV24-1 with TRBJ1-1; D unresolved. CDR3 length: 13 amino acids. The ends were cut back, 3 bases at V and 5 bases at J, with 9 bases in the middle. Looked up from germline, CDR1 is KGHDR and CDR2 is SFDVKD. CDR3 residues: CATSDPLATEAFF. The CDR3 coding sequence is TGTGCCACCAGTGATCCTTTGGCGACTGAAGCTTTCTTT.